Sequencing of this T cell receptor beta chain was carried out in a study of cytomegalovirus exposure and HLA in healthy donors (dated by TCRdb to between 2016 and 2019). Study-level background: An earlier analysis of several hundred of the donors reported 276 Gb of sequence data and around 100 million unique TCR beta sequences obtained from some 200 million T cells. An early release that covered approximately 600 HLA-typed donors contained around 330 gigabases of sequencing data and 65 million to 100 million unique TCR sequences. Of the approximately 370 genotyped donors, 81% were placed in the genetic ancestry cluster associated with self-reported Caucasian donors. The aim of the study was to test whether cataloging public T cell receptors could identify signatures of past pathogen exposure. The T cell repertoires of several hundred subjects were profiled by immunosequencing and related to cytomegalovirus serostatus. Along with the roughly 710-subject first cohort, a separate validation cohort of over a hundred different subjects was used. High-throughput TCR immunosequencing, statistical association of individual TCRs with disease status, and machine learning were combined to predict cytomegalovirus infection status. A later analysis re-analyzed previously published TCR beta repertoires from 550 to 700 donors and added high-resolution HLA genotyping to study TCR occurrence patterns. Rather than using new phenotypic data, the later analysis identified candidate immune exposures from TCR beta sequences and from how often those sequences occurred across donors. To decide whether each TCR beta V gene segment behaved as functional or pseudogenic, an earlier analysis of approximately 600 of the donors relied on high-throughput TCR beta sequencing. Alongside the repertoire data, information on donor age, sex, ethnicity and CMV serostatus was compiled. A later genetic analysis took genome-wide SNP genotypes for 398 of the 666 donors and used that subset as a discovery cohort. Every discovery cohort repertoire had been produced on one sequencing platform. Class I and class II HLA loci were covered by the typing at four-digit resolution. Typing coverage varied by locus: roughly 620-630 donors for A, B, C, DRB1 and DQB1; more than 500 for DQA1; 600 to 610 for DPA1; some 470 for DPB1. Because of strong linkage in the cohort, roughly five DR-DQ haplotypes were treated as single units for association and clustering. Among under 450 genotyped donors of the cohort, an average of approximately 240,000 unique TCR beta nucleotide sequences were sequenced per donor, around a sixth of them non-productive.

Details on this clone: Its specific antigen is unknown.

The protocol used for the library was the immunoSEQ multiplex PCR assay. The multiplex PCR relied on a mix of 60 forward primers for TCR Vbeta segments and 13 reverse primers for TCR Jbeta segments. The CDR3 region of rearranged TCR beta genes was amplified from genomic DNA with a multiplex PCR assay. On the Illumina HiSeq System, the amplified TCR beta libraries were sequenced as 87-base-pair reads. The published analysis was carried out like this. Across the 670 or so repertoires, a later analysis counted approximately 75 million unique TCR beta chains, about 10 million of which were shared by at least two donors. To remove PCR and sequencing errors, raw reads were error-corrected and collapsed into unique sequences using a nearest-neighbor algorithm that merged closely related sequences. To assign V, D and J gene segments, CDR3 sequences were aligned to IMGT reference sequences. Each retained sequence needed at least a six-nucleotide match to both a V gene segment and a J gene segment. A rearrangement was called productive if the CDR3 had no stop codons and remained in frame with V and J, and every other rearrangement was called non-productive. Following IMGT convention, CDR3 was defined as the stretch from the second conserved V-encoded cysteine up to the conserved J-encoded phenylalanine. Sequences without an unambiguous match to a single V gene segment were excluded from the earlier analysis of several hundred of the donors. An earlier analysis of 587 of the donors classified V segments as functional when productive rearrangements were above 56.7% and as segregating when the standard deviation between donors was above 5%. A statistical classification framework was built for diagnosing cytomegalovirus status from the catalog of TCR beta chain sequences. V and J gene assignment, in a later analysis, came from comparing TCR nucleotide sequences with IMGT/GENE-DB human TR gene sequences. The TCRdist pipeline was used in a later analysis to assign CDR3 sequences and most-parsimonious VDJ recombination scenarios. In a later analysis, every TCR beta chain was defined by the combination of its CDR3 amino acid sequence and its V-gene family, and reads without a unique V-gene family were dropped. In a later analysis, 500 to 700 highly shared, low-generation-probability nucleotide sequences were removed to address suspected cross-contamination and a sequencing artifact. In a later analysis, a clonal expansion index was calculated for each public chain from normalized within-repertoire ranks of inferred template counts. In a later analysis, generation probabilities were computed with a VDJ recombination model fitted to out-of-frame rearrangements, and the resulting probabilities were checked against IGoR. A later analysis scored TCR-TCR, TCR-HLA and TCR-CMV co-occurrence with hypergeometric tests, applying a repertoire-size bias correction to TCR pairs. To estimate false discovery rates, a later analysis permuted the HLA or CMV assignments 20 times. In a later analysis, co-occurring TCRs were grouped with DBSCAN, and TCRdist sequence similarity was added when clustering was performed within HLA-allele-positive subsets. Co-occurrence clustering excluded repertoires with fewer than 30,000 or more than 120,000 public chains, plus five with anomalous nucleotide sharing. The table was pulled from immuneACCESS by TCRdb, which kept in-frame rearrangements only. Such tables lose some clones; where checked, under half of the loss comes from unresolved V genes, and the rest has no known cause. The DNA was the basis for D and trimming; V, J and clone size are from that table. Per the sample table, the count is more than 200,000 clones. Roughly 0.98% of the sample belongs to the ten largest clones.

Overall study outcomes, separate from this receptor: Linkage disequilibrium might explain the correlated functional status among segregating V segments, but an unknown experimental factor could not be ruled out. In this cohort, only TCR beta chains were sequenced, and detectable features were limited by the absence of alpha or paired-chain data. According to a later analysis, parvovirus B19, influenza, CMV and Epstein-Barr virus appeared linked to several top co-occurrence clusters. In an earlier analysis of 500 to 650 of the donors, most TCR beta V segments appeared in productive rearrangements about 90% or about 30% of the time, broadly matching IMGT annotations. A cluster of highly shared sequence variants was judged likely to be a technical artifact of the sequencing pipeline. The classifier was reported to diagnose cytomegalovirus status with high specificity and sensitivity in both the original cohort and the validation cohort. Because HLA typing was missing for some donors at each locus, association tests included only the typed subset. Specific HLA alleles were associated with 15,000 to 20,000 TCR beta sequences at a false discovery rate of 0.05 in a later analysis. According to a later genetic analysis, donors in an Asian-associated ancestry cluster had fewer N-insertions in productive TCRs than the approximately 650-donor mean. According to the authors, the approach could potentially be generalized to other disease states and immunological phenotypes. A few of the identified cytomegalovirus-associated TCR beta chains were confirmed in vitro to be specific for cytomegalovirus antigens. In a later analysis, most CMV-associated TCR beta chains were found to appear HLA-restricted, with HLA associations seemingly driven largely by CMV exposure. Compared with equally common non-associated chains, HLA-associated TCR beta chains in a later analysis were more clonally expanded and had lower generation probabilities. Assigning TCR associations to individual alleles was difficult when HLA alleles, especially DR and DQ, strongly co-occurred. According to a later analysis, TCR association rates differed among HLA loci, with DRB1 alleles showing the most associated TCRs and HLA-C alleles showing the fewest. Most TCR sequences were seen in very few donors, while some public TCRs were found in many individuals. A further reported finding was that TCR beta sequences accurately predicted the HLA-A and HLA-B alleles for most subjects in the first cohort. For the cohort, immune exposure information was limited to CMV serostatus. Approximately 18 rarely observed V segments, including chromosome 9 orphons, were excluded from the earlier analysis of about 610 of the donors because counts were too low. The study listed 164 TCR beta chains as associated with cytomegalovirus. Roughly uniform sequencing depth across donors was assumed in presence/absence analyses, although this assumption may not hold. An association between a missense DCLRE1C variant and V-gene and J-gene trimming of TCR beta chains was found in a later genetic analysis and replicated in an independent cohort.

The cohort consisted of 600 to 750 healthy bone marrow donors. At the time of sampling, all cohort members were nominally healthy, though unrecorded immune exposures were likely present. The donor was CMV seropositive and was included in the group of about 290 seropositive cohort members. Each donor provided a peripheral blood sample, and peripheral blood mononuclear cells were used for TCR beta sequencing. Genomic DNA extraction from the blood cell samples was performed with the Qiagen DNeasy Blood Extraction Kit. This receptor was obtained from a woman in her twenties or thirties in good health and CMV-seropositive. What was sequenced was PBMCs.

The CDR3 in this case is CASIGRDEKLFF. The DNA is as follows: TGTGCCAGCATAGGGAGGGATGAAAAACTGTTTTTT. The chain is encoded by TRBV28 joined to TRBJ1-4; no D gene call is confident. The CDR3 has 12 amino acids, counting the end cysteine and phenylalanine. The retained sequence is limited to the CDR3, 36 bases, with the frame set at the first base. Looking up the germline V gene yields CDR1 MDHEN and CDR2 SYDVKM. Cut back by 7 bases and 6 bases, the V and J ends lie 9 bases apart.